The 14 T cell receptor beta chains below were found in one sample sequenced in a study of T cell responses to AZD1222 COVID-19 vaccine. Data came from immunoSEQ multiplex PCR; TCRdb stores just in-frame clones and leaves some out. The profile shows under 120,000 clones, approximately 92% of them singletons. Sequences were derived from peripheral blood, sampled on day 0 of AZD1222 vaccination. The receptors were sampled from an adult in good health.

V is TRBV14 and J is TRBJ2-1; no reliable D call. V lost 5 bases to trimming and J lost 0 bases, with 11 bases between them. Germline lookup yields CDR1 SGHDN and CDR2 FVKESK. The CDR3 length is 15 residues. Here the CDR3 reads CASSLRSASYNEQFF. The CDR3 DNA is TGTGCCAGCAGCTTAAGGAGTGCCTCCTACAATGAGCAGTTCTTC.

This chain links TRBV2 with TRBJ2-5, with D tentatively TRBD2 (6 bases). Per germline, CDR1 SNHLY and CDR2 FYNNEI. The CDR3 is 15 amino acids. With 6 bases removed from V and 4 bases from J, the gap between germline ends came to 18 bases. CDR3 sequence: CASREGLPGLETQYF. In DNA form, the CDR3 reads TGTGCCAGCAGGGAGGGACTTCCAGGATTAGAGACCCAGTACTTC.

The chain carries TRBV11-3 and TRBJ1-2; unclear D gene. V lost 1 base and J lost 6, with 9 bases in between. In germline, CDR1 is SGHNT, CDR2 YENEEA. The length of the CDR3 is 13 residues. The CDR3 loop reads CASSLGLTDGYTF. CDR3 DNA sequence: TGTGCCAGCAGCTTAGGTTTAACCGATGGCTACACCTTC.

The chain has TRBV27 and TRBJ2-1; 11 bases match TRBD2. The V segment lost 3 bases and the J segment 7 bases; nucleotides outside the gene matches: 11. Germline CDR1 and CDR2: MNHEY and SMNVEV (reference sequence). CDR3 length: 17 residues. The CDR3 DNA sequence: TGTGCCAGCAGTTTGTCCCGACTAGCGGGAACGGGAAATGAGCAGTTCTTC. Protein product: CASSLSRLAGTGNEQFF.

The chain has TRBV7-9 and TRBJ2-5; D gene uncertain. The CDR3 spans 12 residues. The germline CDR1 and CDR2 sequences are SEHNR and FQNEAQ (reference sequence). Deletions cut 3 bases from V and 4 bases from J, with 6 bases between. CDR3 DNA: TGTGCCAGCAGCTTCCCTATAGAGACCCAGTACTTC. Translated: CASSFPIETQYF.

This sequence joins TRBV19 and TRBJ2-2; 9 bases agree with TRBD1. Germline-derived CDR1 and CDR2 are LNHDA and SQIVND (reference sequence). The CDR3 extends over 14 amino acids. V dropped 6 bases and J dropped 7; count of bases not matched to a gene: 6. This chain's CDR3 is CASSGTGGSGELFF. In DNA form, the CDR3 reads TGTGCCAGTAGCGGTACAGGGGGCAGCGGGGAGCTGTTTTTT. The full variable domain, rest sourced from reference TRBV19 and TRBJ2-2, is DGGITQSPKYLFRKEGQNVTLSCEQNLNHDAMYWYRQDPGQGLRLIYYSQIVNDFQKGDIAEGYSVSREKKESFPLTVTSAQKNPTAFYLCASSGTGGSGELFFGEGSRLTVL.

The rearrangement uses TRBV24-1 and TRBJ2-1; 9 nucleotides agree with TRBD2. The trim removed 7 bases at V and 7 bases at J, leaving 19 bases unmatched. Germline CDR1 KGHDR, CDR2 SFDVKD. The CDR3 has 18 amino acids. For the CDR3, the DNA is TGTGCCACCAGCCGCCTAGCGGGAAACCATCTAGGCGGGAATGAGCAGTTCTTC. Its protein is CATSRLAGNHLGGNEQFF.

This chain links TRBV7-9 with TRBJ2-6; D remains ambiguous. Germline V lookup: CDR1 SEHNR, CDR2 FQNEAQ (reference sequence). Trimming stripped 4 bases from V and 2 bases from J, with 0 bases between. The CDR3 covers 12 residues. Here the CDR3 reads CASSSGANVLTF. Here the CDR3 DNA reads TGTGCCAGCAGCTCTGGGGCCAACGTCCTGACTTTC.

The rearrangement joins TRBV4-2 to TRBJ1-6; maybe TRBD1 (6 bases). Per germline, CDR1 LGHNA and CDR2 YNFKEQ. The CDR3 sequence is 16 residues long. V lost 4 bases and J 9 bases, leaving 19 bases between the germline ends. The CDR3 reads CASSLSPTGGVSPLHF. Written as DNA, the CDR3 is TGTGCCAGCAGCCTATCCCCGACAGGAGGAGTTTCACCCCTCCACTTT.

In nucleotides, the CDR3 is TGTGCCAGCAGCCCTACGCCCAGGCTAACCGAGCAGTACTTC. Amino acids: CASSPTPRLTEQYF. The J gene is TRBJ2-7, the V gene TRBV7-2; unclear D gene. The V gene's germline CDR1 is SGHTA and CDR2 FQGNSA. Trimming took 5 bases from V and 6 from J, leaving 17 bases between them. The CDR3 length is 14 residues.

This chain uses TRBV10-3 with TRBJ1-1; perhaps TRBD1 as D (5 bases). V was trimmed by 5 bases and J by 4 bases, leaving 8 bases between them. Per germline, CDR1 ENHRY and CDR2 SYGVKD. The CDR3 is made up of 12 amino acids. This CDR3 is CAISLQGTEAFF. DNA for the CDR3: TGTGCCATCAGTCTTCAGGGCACTGAAGCTTTCTTT.

This chain links TRBV6-5 with TRBJ1-2, with D unclear. Germline CDR1 and CDR2: MNHEY and SVGAGI. Trimming took off 4 bases at V and 4 bases at J, with 13 bases between the two ends. The CDR3 is 14 amino acids. Written as DNA, the CDR3 is TGTGCCAGCAGTTCTGATTGGGAGGGCTATGGCTACACCTTC. This encodes CASSSDWEGYGYTF.

The rearrangement uses TRBV4-2 and TRBJ1-4, with a weak D call TRBD1 (5 bases). This CDR3 is built from 15 residues. Germline V lookup: CDR1 LGHNA, CDR2 YNFKEQ. V gave up 1 base and J gave up 6 bases, with 12 bases separating them. The CDR3 coding sequence is TGTGCCAGCAGCCAAGTCCGGCAGGGTGATGAAAAACTGTTTTTT. This sequence encodes CASSQVRQGDEKLFF.

The rearrangement uses TRBV19 and TRBJ2-1; TRBD2 aligns across 8 bases. Germline trimming cut 6 bases from V and 5 bases from J; bases unmatched to any gene: 9. The V gene's germline CDR1 is LNHDA and CDR2 SQIVND (reference sequence). The length of the CDR3 is 15 residues. The CDR3 loop reads CASSPRTSRDNEQFF. The CDR3 DNA reads TGTGCCAGTAGCCCCAGGACTAGCAGAGACAATGAGCAGTTCTTC.